This T cell receptor (beta chain) is drawn from a study of T cells in Graves' hyperthyroidism and ophthalmopathy. Template material for amplifying TCR beta CDR3 regions consisted of RNA transcripts. The TCR CDR3 was amplified in a first-round RT-PCR using the HTBI primer set. TCRdb re-called the multiplex PCR reads through MiXCR, storing one row per CDR3 protein. The data contain 450,000 to 650,000 distinct CDR3 sequences, approximately 15% of them singletons. Exclusion of patients followed from uncontrolled infection, other autoimmune disease, pregnancy or lactation. Extraction of PBMCs used more than 8.5 ml of fresh peripheral blood. This clonotype was picked up many times. Germline CDR1 reads MNHNS; CDR2 reads SASEGT. The CDR3 is 15 residues long. V lost 8 bases, J lost 3 bases, and 20 bases lay in between.

The sequencing input was blood. The J gene is TRBJ2-7, the V gene TRBV6-1; D is perhaps TRBD2 (5 bases). This clonotype originated in a woman between 18 and 30 years old with Graves' ophthalmopathy. The CDR3 loop is CASGRIGPAGYEQYF. The CDR3 DNA reads TGTGCCAGCGGAAGAATAGGTCCGGCGGGCTACGAGCAGTACTTC.